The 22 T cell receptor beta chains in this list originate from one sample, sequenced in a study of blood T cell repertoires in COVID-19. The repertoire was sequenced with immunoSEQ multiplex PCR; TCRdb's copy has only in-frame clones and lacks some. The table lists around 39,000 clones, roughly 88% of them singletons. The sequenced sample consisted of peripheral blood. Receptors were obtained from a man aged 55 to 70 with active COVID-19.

The CDR3 DNA follows: TGTGCCAGCAGGGACGGGGGTAGCACAGATACGCAGTATTTT. This gives the protein CASRDGGSTDTQYF. The chain joins TRBV6-6 to TRBJ2-3; possibly TRBD2 for D (6 bases). Deletions cut 6 bases from V and 0 bases from J, with 10 bases between. This CDR3 contains 14 residues. The germline V gene has CDR1 MNHNY and CDR2 SVGAGI (reference sequence).

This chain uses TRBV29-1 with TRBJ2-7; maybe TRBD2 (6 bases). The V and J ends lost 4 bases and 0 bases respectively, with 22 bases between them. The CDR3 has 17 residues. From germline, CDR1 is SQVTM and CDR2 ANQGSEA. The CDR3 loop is CSVVGGLRRDLSYEQYF. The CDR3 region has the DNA TGCAGCGTTGTCGGGGGTCTGCGGCGGGATCTCTCCTACGAGCAGTACTTC.

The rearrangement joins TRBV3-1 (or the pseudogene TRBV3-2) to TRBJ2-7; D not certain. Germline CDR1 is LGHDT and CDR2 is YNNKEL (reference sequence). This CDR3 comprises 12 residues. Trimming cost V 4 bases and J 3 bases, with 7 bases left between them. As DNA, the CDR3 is TGTGCCAGCAGCCCAAACAGCTACGAGCAGTACTTC. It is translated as CASSPNSYEQYF.

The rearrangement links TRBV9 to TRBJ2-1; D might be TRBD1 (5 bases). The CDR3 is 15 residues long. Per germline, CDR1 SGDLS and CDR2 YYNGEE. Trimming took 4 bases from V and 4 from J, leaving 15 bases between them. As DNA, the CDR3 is TGTGCCAGCAGCATACAAGACAGTGTTTACAATGAGCAGTTCTTC. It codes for CASSIQDSVYNEQFF.

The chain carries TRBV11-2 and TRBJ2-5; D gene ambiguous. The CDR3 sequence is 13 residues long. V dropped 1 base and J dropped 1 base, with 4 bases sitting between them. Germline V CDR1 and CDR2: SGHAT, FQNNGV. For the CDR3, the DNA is TGTGCCAGCAGCTTAGGGAGCCAAGAGACCCAGTACTTC. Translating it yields CASSLGSQETQYF.

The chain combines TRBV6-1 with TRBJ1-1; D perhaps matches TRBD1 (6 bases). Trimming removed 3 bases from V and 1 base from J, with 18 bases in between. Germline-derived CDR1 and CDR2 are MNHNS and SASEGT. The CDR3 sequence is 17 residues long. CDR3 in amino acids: CASSDLGGPAKNTEAFF. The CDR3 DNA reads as TGTGCCAGCAGTGATTTGGGGGGGCCGGCTAAGAACACTGAAGCTTTCTTT.

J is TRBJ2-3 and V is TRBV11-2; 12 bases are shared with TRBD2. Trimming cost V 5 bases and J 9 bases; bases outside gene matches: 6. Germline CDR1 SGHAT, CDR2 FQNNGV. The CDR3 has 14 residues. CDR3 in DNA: TGTGCCAGCAGCGGGACTAGCGGGTCGGAAACGCAGTATTTT. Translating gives CASSGTSGSETQYF.

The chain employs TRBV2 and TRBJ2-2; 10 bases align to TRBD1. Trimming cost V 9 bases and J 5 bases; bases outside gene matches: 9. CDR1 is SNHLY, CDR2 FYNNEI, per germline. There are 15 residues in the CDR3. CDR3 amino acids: CASYGDRGRTGELFF. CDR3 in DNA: TGTGCCAGTTACGGGGACAGGGGTCGAACCGGGGAGCTGTTTTTT.

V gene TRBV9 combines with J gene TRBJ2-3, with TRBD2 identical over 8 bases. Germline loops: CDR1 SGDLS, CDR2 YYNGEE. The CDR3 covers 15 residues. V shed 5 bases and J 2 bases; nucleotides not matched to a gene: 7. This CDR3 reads CASRKLAADTDTQYF. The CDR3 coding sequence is TGTGCCAGCAGGAAACTAGCGGCCGACACAGATACGCAGTATTTT.

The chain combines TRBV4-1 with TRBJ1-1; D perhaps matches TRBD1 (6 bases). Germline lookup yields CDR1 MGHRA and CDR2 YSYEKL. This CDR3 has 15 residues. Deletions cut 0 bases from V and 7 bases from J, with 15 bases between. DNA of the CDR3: TGCGCCAGCAGCCAAGAGGGCGGGGGCGGAGGTGAAGCTTTCTTT. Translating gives CASSQEGGGGGEAFF.

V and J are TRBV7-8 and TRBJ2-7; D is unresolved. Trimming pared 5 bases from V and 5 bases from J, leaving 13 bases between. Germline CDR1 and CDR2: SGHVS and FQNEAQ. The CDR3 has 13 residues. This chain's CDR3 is CASSPNQAHEQYF. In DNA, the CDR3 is TGTGCCAGCAGCCCAAACCAGGCCCACGAGCAGTACTTC.

The DNA of the CDR3 is TGTGCCACCTTAAAAGGGACTAGCGGGGGTTTCTACGAGCAGTACTTC. It specifies CATLKGTSGGFYEQYF. The rearrangement joins TRBV6-6 to TRBJ2-7, with 14 bases fitting TRBD2. Germline V gene data show CDR1 as MNHNY and CDR2 as SVGAGI (reference sequence). With V trimmed by 10 bases and J by 3 bases, 11 bases remained unmatched. This CDR3 is built from 16 residues.

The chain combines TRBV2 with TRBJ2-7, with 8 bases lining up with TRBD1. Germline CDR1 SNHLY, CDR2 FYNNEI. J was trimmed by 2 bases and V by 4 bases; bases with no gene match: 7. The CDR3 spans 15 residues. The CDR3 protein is CASSGQGRGAYEQYF. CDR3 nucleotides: TGTGCCAGCAGTGGACAGGGGAGAGGCGCCTACGAGCAGTACTTC.

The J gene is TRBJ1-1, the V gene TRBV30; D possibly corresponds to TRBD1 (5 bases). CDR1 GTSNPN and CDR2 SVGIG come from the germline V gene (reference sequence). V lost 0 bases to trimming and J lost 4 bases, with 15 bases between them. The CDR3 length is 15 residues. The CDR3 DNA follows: TGTGCCTGGAGTGTAGACAGCCTTTCAGTCACTGAAGCTTTCTTT. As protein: CAWSVDSLSVTEAFF.

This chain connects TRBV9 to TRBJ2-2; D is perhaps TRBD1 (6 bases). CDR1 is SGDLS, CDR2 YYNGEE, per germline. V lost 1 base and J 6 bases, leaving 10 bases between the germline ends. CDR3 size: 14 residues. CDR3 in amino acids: CASSVRGWAGELFF. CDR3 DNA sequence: TGTGCCAGCAGCGTAAGGGGGTGGGCCGGGGAGCTGTTTTTT.

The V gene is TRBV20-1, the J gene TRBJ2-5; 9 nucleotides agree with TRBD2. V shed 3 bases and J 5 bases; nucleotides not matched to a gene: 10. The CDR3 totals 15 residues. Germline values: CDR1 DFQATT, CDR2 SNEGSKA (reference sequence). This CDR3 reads CSASVSGSETETQYF. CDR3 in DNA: TGCAGTGCTAGTGTTAGCGGGAGTGAGACGGAGACCCAGTACTTC.

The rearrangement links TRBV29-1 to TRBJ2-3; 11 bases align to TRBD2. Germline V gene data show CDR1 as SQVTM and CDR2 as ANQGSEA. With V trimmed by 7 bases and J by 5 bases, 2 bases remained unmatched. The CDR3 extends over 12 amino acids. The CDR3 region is CSGGLAGDTQYF. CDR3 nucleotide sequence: TGCAGCGGCGGACTAGCGGGAGATACGCAGTATTTT.

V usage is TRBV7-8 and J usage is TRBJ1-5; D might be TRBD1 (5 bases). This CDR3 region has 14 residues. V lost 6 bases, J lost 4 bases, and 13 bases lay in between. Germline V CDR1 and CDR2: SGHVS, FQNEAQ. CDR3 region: CASSWGVGNQPQHF. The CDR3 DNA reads TGTGCCAGCAGTTGGGGGGTCGGGAATCAGCCCCAGCATTTT.

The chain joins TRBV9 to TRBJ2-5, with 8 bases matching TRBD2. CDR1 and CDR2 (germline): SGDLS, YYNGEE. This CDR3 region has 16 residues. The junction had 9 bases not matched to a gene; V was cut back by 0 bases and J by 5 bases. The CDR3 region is CASSVGTAGVWETQYF. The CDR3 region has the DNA TGTGCCAGCAGCGTAGGCACAGCGGGAGTGTGGGAGACCCAGTACTTC.

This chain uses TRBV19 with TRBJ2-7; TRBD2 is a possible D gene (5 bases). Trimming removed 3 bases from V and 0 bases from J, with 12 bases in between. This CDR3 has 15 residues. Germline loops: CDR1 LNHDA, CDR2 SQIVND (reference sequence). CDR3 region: CASSISLAGSYEQYF. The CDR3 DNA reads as TGTGCCAGTAGTATCTCCCTCGCGGGCTCCTACGAGCAGTACTTC.

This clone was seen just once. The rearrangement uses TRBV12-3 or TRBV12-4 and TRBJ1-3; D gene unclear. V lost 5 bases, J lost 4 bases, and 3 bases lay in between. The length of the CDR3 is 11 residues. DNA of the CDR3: TGTGCCAGCAGTCCAGGAAACACCATATATTTT. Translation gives CASSPGNTIYF.

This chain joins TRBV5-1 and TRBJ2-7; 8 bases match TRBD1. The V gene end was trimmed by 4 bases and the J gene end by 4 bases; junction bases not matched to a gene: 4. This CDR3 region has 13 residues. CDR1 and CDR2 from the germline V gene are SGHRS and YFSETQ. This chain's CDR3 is CASSGDRGYEQYF. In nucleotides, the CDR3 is TGCGCCAGCAGCGGAGACAGGGGATACGAGCAGTACTTC.